This is a list of T cell receptor beta chains from one sample in a study of blood T cell repertoires in COVID-19. Only in-frame clones appear in the TCRdb table, and some are missing; sequencing was by immunoSEQ multiplex PCR. The sample includes about 73,000 clones, roughly nine tenths of them seen just once. Material: peripheral blood. The receptors stem from a man at least 80 years old with acute or convalescent COVID-19. Each CDR3 is given without its conserved first and last residue.

j_call v_call cdr3_aa
TRBJ1-2 TRBV19 ASSEDRYYGYT
TRBJ1-5 TRBV19 ASSRIQGTNQPQH
TRBJ2-1 TRBV30 AWSVLNHEQF
TRBJ1-1 TRBV19 ASSGTGGTEAF
TRBJ1-2 TRBV29-1 SVGQGRKNGYT
TRBJ2-7 TRBV6-6 ASSVTSSYEQY
TRBJ1-6 TRBV19 ASSTRQQGALSPLH
TRBJ1-3 TRBV18 ASSPREGSSGNTIY
TRBJ1-4 TRBV29-1 SVKTGGEEKLF
TRBJ2-1 TRBV29-1 SVWGQGNNEQF
TRBJ2-1 TRBV7-3 ASSLTAGSYNEQF
TRBJ1-6 TRBV14 ASSQDQGRNSPLH
TRBJ1-5 TRBV4-1 ASSPPGVSQPQH
TRBJ1-5 TRBV5-6 ASSLAAAQPQH
TRBJ2-5 TRBV30 AWSTGRGWQETQY
TRBJ2-1 TRBV15 ATSRLASNEQF
TRBJ2-3 TRBV12-3/TRBV12-4 ASSPGGDTQY
TRBJ1-1 TRBV25-1 ASTPTGATEAF
TRBJ2-7 TRBV6-6 ASSITGGETKYEQY
TRBJ2-1 TRBV6-6 ASSYVSNEQF
TRBJ1-2 TRBV24-1 ATSDSDRGLNYGYT
TRBJ1-5 TRBV28 ASSLFRGQGEEQPQH
TRBJ2-3 TRBV7-6 ASSRALTSGTDTQY
TRBJ1-1 TRBV15 ATSIGQGTLNTEAF
TRBJ1-2 TRBV30 AWSRQAGGYGYT
TRBJ1-2 TRBV12-3/TRBV12-4 ASSFIGDYGYT
TRBJ1-6 TRBV5-1 ASSFIGGENSPLH
TRBJ1-1 TRBV12-3/TRBV12-4 ASSEPGTEAF
TRBJ2-7 TRBV19 ASSITVSYEQY
TRBJ1-1 TRBV12-3/TRBV12-4 ASKQGITEAF
TRBJ2-1 TRBV3-1/TRBV3-2 ASSYSGGSYNEQF
TRBJ2-1 TRBV6-5 ASSLAGGYNEQF
TRBJ1-2 TRBV5-4 ASSLEGQGWGYT
TRBJ2-1 TRBV7-3 ASSFGQTSNEQF
TRBJ1-4 TRBV5-6 ASSFGRIQGGEKLF
TRBJ2-1 TRBV5-1 ASSLVGADSYNEQF
TRBJ1-6 TRBV19 ASSETGTVYNSPLH
TRBJ2-7 TRBV7-9 ASSLDIGYEQY
TRBJ1-5 TRBV29-1 SVAGQQDQPQH
TRBJ2-1 TRBV24-1 ATSDASPLAGHQQF
TRBJ2-1 TRBV2 ASSADFNNEQF
TRBJ2-7 TRBV12-5 ASGFRAGVGESYEQY
TRBJ1-6 TRBV28 ASSLFPIGQLTNSPLH
TRBJ2-7 TRBV12-3/TRBV12-4 ASRLAGEQY
TRBJ2-5 TRBV4-1 ASSQDLRTGAGETQY
TRBJ1-3 TRBV5-6 ASSSTGGAGNTIY
TRBJ1-2 TRBV28 ASSLQGGGYGYT
TRBJ1-6 TRBV5-4 ASSLARGAETYNSPLH
TRBJ1-2 TRBV9 ASSPNMAQPYGYT